Below, 13 T cell receptor beta chains from the same sample are listed, as sequenced in a study of response to subunit inactivated influenza vaccine. One entry per CDR3 protein, called by TCRdb with MiXCR from the RT-PCR reads. This sample has about 520,000 distinct CDR3 sequences; approximately 24% occur once, and the top ten carry around 2%. This specimen was CD4+ T cells sorted from PBMCs, taken around 5 days after vaccination. These receptor sequences come from a man aged 45-65 years who received an inactivated influenza vaccine.

This clonotype was found a few times. The chain's CDR3 is CASSLFGLARTGELFF. CDR3 in DNA: TGTGCCAGCAGTTTATTCGGACTAGCGAGGACCGGGGAGCTGTTTTTT. The V call is TRBV28, the J call TRBJ2-2; 9 positions agree with TRBD2. With V trimmed by 1 base and J by 5 bases, 5 bases remained unmatched. The CDR3 length is 16 residues. In germline, CDR1 is MDHEN, CDR2 SYDVKM.

This clonotype turned up a few times. The chain combines TRBV12-3 or TRBV12-4 with TRBJ2-1; D may be TRBD2 (6 bases). The V end lost 7 bases, the J end lost 7 bases, and 17 bases lay between the germline ends. The CDR3 length is 14 residues. Here the CDR3 DNA reads TGTGCCAGCACGAAGGCGGTCCGGGGGAATGAGCAGTTCTTC. Amino acids: CASTKAVRGNEQFF.

This clonotype has ten or more counts. The chain is built from TRBV6-2 or TRBV6-3 and TRBJ2-3; D unresolved. Germline V gene data show CDR1 as MNHEY and CDR2 as SVGEGT. V was clipped by 0 bases and J by 6 bases, with 1 base between them. The CDR3 covers 11 residues. CDR3 in amino acids: CASSYSDTQYF. Written as DNA, the CDR3 is TGTGCCAGCAGTTACTCGGATACGCAGTATTTT.

Only a few counts were recorded for this clonotype. J is TRBJ2-3 and V is TRBV20-1, with 11 bases identical to TRBD2. The V gene's germline CDR1 is DFQATT and CDR2 SNEGSKA (reference sequence). CDR3 size: 14 residues. This CDR3 reads CRVGTSGITDTQYF. The CDR3 DNA follows: TGCAGAGTGGGGACTAGCGGAATCACAGATACGCAGTATTTT.

The rearrangement links TRBV27 to TRBJ1-2, with 9 bases matching TRBD1. The CDR3 has 14 residues. Germline V gene sequence: CDR1 MNHEY, CDR2 SMNVEV (reference sequence). J lost 3 bases, V lost 6 bases, and 5 bases had no gene match. The CDR3 DNA sequence: TGTGCCAGCAGAATACAGGGGGCATACTATGGCTACACCTTC. This codes for CASRIQGAYYGYTF.

This clonotype was seen a few times. This chain's CDR3 is CSARRVGNEKLFF. The CDR3 nucleotides are TGCAGTGCCCGCAGGGTGGGTAATGAAAAACTGTTTTTT. The gene calls are TRBV20-1 and TRBJ1-4; D perhaps matches TRBD1 (5 bases). CDR1 and CDR2 (germline): DFQATT, SNEGSKA (reference sequence). There are 13 residues in the CDR3. V gave up 6 bases and J gave up 4 bases, with 12 bases separating them.

This clonotype was seen a few times. The chain uses TRBV12-3 or TRBV12-4 and TRBJ1-1; D not resolved. Trimming removed 3 bases at V and 2 bases at J, with 10 bases between. This CDR3 has 14 amino acids. The CDR3 is CASSFVGDNTEAFF. As DNA, the CDR3 is TGTGCCAGCAGTTTCGTGGGAGACAACACTGAAGCTTTCTTT.

This clonotype was found a few times. J is TRBJ2-2 and V is TRBV20-1; D is unresolved. The CDR3 has 13 amino acids. Germline V CDR1 and CDR2: DFQATT, SNEGSKA (reference sequence). The ends were cut back, 3 bases at V and 1 base at J, with 6 bases in the middle. The CDR3 DNA reads TGCAGTGCTAGTTATGGGAACACCGGGGAGCTGTTTTTT. Protein sequence: CSASYGNTGELFF.

This clonotype was observed a handful of times. The chain combines TRBV15 with TRBJ2-1; D might be TRBD2 (6 bases). V was clipped by 0 bases and J by 5 bases, with 17 bases between them. CDR1 is LNHNV, CDR2 YYDKDF, per germline (reference sequence). This CDR3 region has 17 residues. The CDR3 loop is CATSREERAELNNEQFF. The DNA of the CDR3 is TGTGCCACCAGCAGAGAGGAGCGGGCGGAGCTGAACAATGAGCAGTTCTTC.

This clonotype turned up a few times. The rearrangement links TRBV20-1 to TRBJ2-4; 8 bases are a match to TRBD1. CDR1 is DFQATT and CDR2 is SNEGSKA in the germline V gene (reference sequence). The CDR3 contains 14 residues. The J segment lost 0 bases and the V segment lost 7 bases, leaving 5 bases of the junction unmatched. In DNA form, the CDR3 reads TGCAGTGTTACGGACAGGGTAGCCAAAAACATTCAGTACTTC. This encodes CSVTDRVAKNIQYF.

The V call is TRBV6-2 or TRBV6-3, the J call TRBJ2-1; 8 nucleotides align to TRBD2. V lost 5 bases and J lost 5; bases outside the gene matches: 8. Looked up from germline, CDR1 is MNHEY and CDR2 is SVGEGT. This CDR3 region has 15 residues. CDR3 loop: CASSHPAGGNNEQFF. The DNA for the CDR3 is TGTGCCAGCAGTCACCCGGCGGGGGGAAACAATGAGCAGTTCTTC.

This clonotype was observed many times. The CDR3 DNA reads as TGCAGTGCAAAAATGGGGGGGTACACGCAGTATTTT. The encoded protein is CSAKMGGYTQYF. The V call is TRBV20-1, the J call TRBJ2-3; 7 nucleotides line up with TRBD2. The CDR3 covers 12 residues. V lost 6 bases, J lost 9 bases, and 9 bases stayed unmatched. Germline CDR1 DFQATT, CDR2 SNEGSKA (reference sequence).

The chain uses TRBV4-3 and TRBJ2-3, with a possible D match to TRBD2 (6 bases). V dropped 1 base and J dropped 8 bases, with 16 bases sitting between them. The CDR3 has 15 amino acids. Per the germline V gene, CDR1 is LGHNA and CDR2 is YSLEER. The CDR3: CASSQVGGAGGTQYF. DNA for the CDR3: TGCGCCAGCAGCCAAGTTGGAGGGGCCGGTGGTACGCAGTATTTT.